A single sample is the source of the 21 T cell receptor beta chains below, sequenced in a study of post-analysis software for immune sequencing data. Findings and caveats of the study: Elevated frequency relative to controls characterized roughly 5 TRBV segments in patients, TRBV5-6, TRBV5-1 and TRBV20-1 among them.

What these receptors recognize is not known. Libraries were made from TCR beta cDNA, and they carried unique molecular identifiers. TCRdb independently ran MiXCR on the PCR reads; one entry per CDR3 protein. Among 170,000 or so distinct CDR3 sequences listed, about 30% were seen once. Sequencing used blood. The receptor set was obtained from a girl aged 5-17 years with multiple sclerosis.

Turning to this clonotype: Its ends do not fully match the called genes, so a read error is possible. This chain connects TRBV19 to TRBJ2-1; unclear D gene. This CDR3 has 14 residues. Per germline, CDR1 LNHDA and CDR2 SQIVND (reference sequence). The chain's CDR3 is CASRIEQMLGEQFF. CDR3 DNA sequence: TGTGCCAGTAGGATAGAACAGATGCTCGGTGAGCAGTTCTTC.

The chain carries TRBV10-3 and TRBJ2-1, with 7 bases aligning to TRBD1. Looked up from germline, CDR1 is ENHRY and CDR2 is SYGVKD. The V and J ends lost 6 bases and 4 bases, in that order; junction bases with no gene match: 3. The CDR3 is made up of 13 amino acids. CDR3 amino acids: CAIRGTEYNEQFF. Written as DNA, the CDR3 is TGTGCCATCAGGGGGACAGAATACAATGAGCAGTTCTTC.

This clonotype was seen just once. The chain combines TRBV2 with TRBJ1-1; D is ambiguous. The CDR3 loop spans 14 amino acids. Germline V gene data show CDR1 as SNHLY and CDR2 as FYNNEI. Trimming left V 8 bases short and J 4 bases short, with 17 bases between. In DNA form, the CDR3 reads TGTGCCAGCCAGTCGGGAGGCGGATTCACTGAAGCTTTCTTT. It is translated as CASQSGGGFTEAFF.

The table lists this clonotype with many counts. V and J are TRBV4-1 and TRBJ1-4; possibly TRBD1 for D (5 bases). The CDR3 sequence is 16 residues long. Germline lookup yields CDR1 MGHRA and CDR2 YSYEKL. Trimming pared 0 bases from V and 4 bases from J, leaving 12 bases between. The CDR3 DNA is TGCGCCAGCAGCCAAGAACGGGGGACCGGTAATGAAAAACTGTTTTTT. Translation gives CASSQERGTGNEKLFF.

The chain links TRBV20-1 to TRBJ1-4, with D unclear. Germline values: CDR1 DFQATT, CDR2 SNEGSKA (reference sequence). This CDR3 spans 15 amino acids. V gave up 5 bases and J gave up 7 bases, with 20 bases separating them. CDR3 loop: CSASPPRERGEKLFF. The DNA of the CDR3 is TGCAGTGCTTCCCCACCGAGAGAGAGAGGTGAAAAACTGTTTTTT.

The CDR3 DNA follows: TGTGCCAGCAGCGATGGGACATTGGGAGGTGAAAAACTGTTTTTT. This sequence encodes CASSDGTLGGEKLFF. The chain is built from TRBV7-9 and TRBJ1-4; TRBD1 is a possible D gene (6 bases). The CDR3 is 15 residues long. The V and J ends lost 5 bases and 7 bases respectively, with 17 bases between them. In germline, CDR1 is SEHNR, CDR2 FQNEAQ (reference sequence). Full variable domain (rest looked up from reference TRBV7-9 and TRBJ1-4): DTGVSQNPRHKITKRGQNVTFRCDPISEHNRLYWYRQTLGQGPEFLTYFQNEAQLEKSRLLSDRFSAERPKGSFSTLEIQRTEQGDSAMYLCASSDGTLGGEKLFFGSGTQLSVL.

About this clonotype: This may be a read error, as it is one base from a much larger clone. The chain carries TRBV20-1 and TRBJ2-7, with 7 bases matching TRBD2. Germline CDR1 DFQATT, CDR2 SNEGSKA (reference sequence). The CDR3 contains 13 residues. The CDR3 DNA follows: TGCAGTGCTAGGGGGACTATTCCCTACGAGCGGTACTTC. It encodes CSARGTIPYERYF.

This clonotype was seen at least ten times. This sequence joins TRBV5-1 and TRBJ2-7; TRBD2 matches at 8 bases. V lost 7 bases to trimming and J lost 7 bases; unmatched junction nucleotides: 13. Germline loops: CDR1 SGHRS, CDR2 YFSETQ. The CDR3 contains 14 residues. The CDR3 loop reads CASVGTRDREEQYF. The CDR3 region has the DNA TGCGCCAGCGTCGGGACTAGAGATAGGGAAGAGCAGTACTTC.

This clonotype was detected ten times or more. CDR3 DNA: TGTGCTAGTGGTTTGTGGGCACTAGCGGGAGGTCGATCCTACAATGAGCAGTTCTTC. Translation gives CASGLWALAGGRSYNEQFF. The genes are TRBV12-5 and TRBJ2-1; TRBD2 aligns across 12 bases. CDR3 length equals 19 residues. V lost 2 bases to trimming and J lost 1 base; unmatched junction nucleotides: 9. CDR1 and CDR2 from the germline V gene are LGHNT and FRNRAP.

This clonotype was observed many times. The chain carries TRBV6-5 and TRBJ1-2; no firm D call. Per the germline V gene, CDR1 is MNHEY and CDR2 is SVGAGI. The CDR3 length is 12 residues. Between the trimmed V and J ends, which lost 5 bases and 8 bases, there was a span of 12 bases. The CDR3 loop reads CASSRAGGGYTF. The CDR3 DNA sequence: TGTGCCAGCAGTCGGGCCGGTGGGGGCTACACCTTC.

In this sample, this clonotype turned up a few times. This sequence joins TRBV3-1 and TRBJ2-5, with D unclear. The J call is doubtful: the DNA matches TRBJ2-7 better. This CDR3 is 14 amino acids long. The germline CDR1 and CDR2 sequences are LGHDT and YNNKEL (reference sequence). CDR3 sequence: CASSQDPEGYEQYF. The DNA for the CDR3 is TGTGCCAGCAGCCAAGATCCGGAAGGATACGAGCAGTACTTC.

Details on this clonotype: A single base separates this from a much larger clone, so it may be a read error. The V gene is TRBV5-1, the J gene TRBJ2-3, with TRBD2 identical over 7 bases. V was pared by 4 bases and J by 4 bases, with 12 bases of the junction left unmatched. The CDR3 loop spans 16 amino acids. The germline gives CDR1 SGHRS, CDR2 YFSETQ. This CDR3 is CASSPGLKTSADTQYF. CDR3 sequence (DNA): TGCGCCAGCAGCCCAGGACTGAAAACTAGCGCAGATACGCAGTATTTT.

This clonotype was picked up a small number of times. This sequence joins TRBV10-3 and TRBJ2-7; the D gene is possibly TRBD2 (6 bases). Trimming removed 4 bases at V and 2 bases at J, with 15 bases between. The CDR3 extends over 15 amino acids. The germline CDR1 and CDR2 sequences are ENHRY and SYGVKD. Written as DNA, the CDR3 is TGTGCCATCAGTGGCGACGGGAGCTCGACCTACGAGCAGTACTTC. This gives the protein CAISGDGSSTYEQYF.

In the case of this clonotype: A much larger clone sits a single nucleotide away, making a read error possible. The chain combines TRBV29-1 with TRBJ2-3, with TRBD2 matching 8 bases. The CDR3 has 13 amino acids. Trimming cost V 6 bases and J 6 bases; bases outside gene matches: 8. Per germline, CDR1 SQVTM and CDR2 ANQGSEA. The CDR3 sequence: CSVLGTRPDTQYF. CDR3 sequence (DNA): TGCAGCGTCCTCGGGACTAGGCCGGATACGCAGTATTTT.

This clonotype was found once. This may stem from a read error, because a much larger clone lies one nucleotide away. The chain couples TRBV12-3 or TRBV12-4 to TRBJ2-7, with TRBD2 identical over 8 bases. CDR3 length equals 15 residues. The CDR3 here is CASTRRSSGNYERYF. For the CDR3, the DNA is TGTGCCAGCACCCGACGGAGTAGCGGGAACTACGAGCGGTACTTC.

This clonotype appeared many times. The chain uses TRBV12-3 or TRBV12-4 and TRBJ2-1, with 11 bases aligning to TRBD2. The CDR3 runs 16 residues. V lost 3 bases to trimming and J lost 5 bases; unmatched junction nucleotides: 6. CDR3 loop: CASSLNSGLADNEQFF. The CDR3 DNA sequence: TGTGCCAGCAGTTTGAACTCGGGACTAGCGGACAATGAGCAGTTCTTC.

The V and J genes are TRBV7-7 and TRBJ2-5, with D possibly being TRBD1 (5 bases). The CDR3 spans 17 residues. The germline CDR1 and CDR2 sequences are SSHAT and FNYEAQ (reference sequence). V dropped 5 bases and J dropped 0 bases, with 19 bases sitting between them. CDR3 sequence: CASSPSLGQRYQETQYF. CDR3 DNA sequence: TGTGCCAGCAGCCCATCTCTAGGACAACGGTACCAAGAGACCCAGTACTTC.

The table lists this clonotype with a count of one. J is TRBJ1-6 and V is TRBV2, with D hard to call. V lost 2 bases and J lost 4, with 12 bases in between. The germline CDR1 and CDR2 sequences are SNHLY and FYNNEI. This CDR3 has 16 residues. CDR3 in DNA: TGTGCCAGCAGTGAAACCCTCGGACCTTATAATTCACCCCTCCACTTT. It encodes CASSETLGPYNSPLHF.

As regards this clonotype: A much more abundant neighbour one base away suggests this may be a read error. The chain uses TRBV29-1 and TRBJ2-1; possibly TRBD2 for D (5 bases). Trimming cost V 7 bases and J 8 bases, with 12 bases left between them. Germline values: CDR1 SQVTM, CDR2 ANQGSEA. The CDR3 extends over 11 amino acids. The CDR3: CSGARGDEQFF. DNA for the CDR3: TGCAGCGGTGCCCGGGGAGATGAGCAGTTCTTC.

This clonotype was recorded at least ten times. The rearrangement uses TRBV4-1 and TRBJ2-1; D may be TRBD1 (6 bases). The CDR3 loop spans 15 amino acids. Germline values: CDR1 MGHRA, CDR2 YSYEKL. V dropped 3 bases and J dropped 0 bases, with 9 bases sitting between them. The CDR3 reads CASSQTQGSYNEQFF. The CDR3 region has the DNA TGCGCCAGCAGCCAGACACAGGGCTCCTACAATGAGCAGTTCTTC.

The V call is TRBV14, the J call TRBJ2-7; D uncertain. This CDR3 contains 15 residues. Germline lookup yields CDR1 SGHDN and CDR2 FVKESK. V lost 4 bases, J lost 7 bases, and 20 bases lay in between. CDR3 coding DNA: TGTGCCAGCAGCCGAGCCTACTCTTCTCGCAGGGAGCAGTACTTC. It encodes CASSRAYSSRREQYF.